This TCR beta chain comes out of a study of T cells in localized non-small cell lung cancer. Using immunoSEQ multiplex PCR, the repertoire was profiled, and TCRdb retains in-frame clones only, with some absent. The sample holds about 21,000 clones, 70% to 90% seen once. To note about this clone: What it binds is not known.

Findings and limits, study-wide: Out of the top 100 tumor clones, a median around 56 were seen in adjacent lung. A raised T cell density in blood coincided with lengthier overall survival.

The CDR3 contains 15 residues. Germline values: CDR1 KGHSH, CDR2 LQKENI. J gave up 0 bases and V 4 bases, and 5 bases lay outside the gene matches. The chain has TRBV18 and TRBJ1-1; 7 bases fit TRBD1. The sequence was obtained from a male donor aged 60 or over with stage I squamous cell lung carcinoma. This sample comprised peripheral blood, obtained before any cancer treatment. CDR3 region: CASSLTGQMNTEAFF. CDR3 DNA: TGTGCCAGCTCACTGACGGGACAGATGAACACTGAAGCTTTCTTT.